This is a list of T cell receptor beta chains from one sample in a study of shared clonotypes between healthy human individuals. Measured with immunoSEQ multiplex PCR; TCRdb has only the in-frame clones, and not every one. The sample lists about 2,200,000 clones, roughly 91% seen once, with over 1.5% in the top ten. Sequenced material: naive CD8+ T cells from PBMCs. The receptor source for this set is a young man in good health. Some clones in this sample may be carry-over from other donors' samples. CDR3s leave out the opening cysteine and the closing phenylalanine or tryptophan.

v_gene: TRBV4-2; CDR3aa: ASSQVETGAYEQY
v_gene: TRBV15; CDR3aa: ATSRQNSNQPQH
v_gene: TRBV6-5; CDR3aa: ASSYSIRVNEKLF
v_gene: TRBV5-4; CDR3aa: ASSLDRGIYEQY
v_gene: TRBV4-3; CDR3aa: ASSQDRAGYGYT
v_gene: TRBV19; CDR3aa: ASSIDRGANEKLF
v_gene: TRBV7-2; CDR3aa: ASSPNRGSGNTIY
v_gene: TRBV20-1; CDR3aa: SAFEREAF
v_gene: TRBV11-2; CDR3aa: ASSLGEHQPQH
v_gene: TRBV4-2; CDR3aa: ASSQDIRVHGYT
v_gene: TRBV9; CDR3aa: ASSPVVAGGPSEQY
v_gene: TRBV11-2; CDR3aa: ASSLLDEQY
v_gene: TRBV7-8; CDR3aa: ASSLPILGEGPYEQY
v_gene: TRBV10-1; CDR3aa: ASSRDRNSNQPQH